The 32 T cell receptor beta chains given below trace back to one sample, sequenced in a study of shared clonotypes between healthy human individuals. TCRdb's table, derived via immunoSEQ multiplex PCR, lists solely in-frame clones and lacks some. The sample holds fewer than 2.5 million clones, approximately 94% seen once. Sample: naive CD4+ T cells from PBMCs. Noted subset: CD45RA+ positively selected. The receptors were sampled from a man between 18 and 35 years old in good health. Some clones in this sample may be carry-over from other donors' samples.

The chain uses TRBV28 and TRBJ2-1; the match to TRBD2 covers 14 bases. The CDR3 loop spans 15 amino acids. With V trimmed by 6 bases and J by 12 bases, 10 bases remained unmatched. Per germline, CDR1 MDHEN and CDR2 SYDVKM. As DNA, the CDR3 is TGTGCCAGCAGGAGACTAGCGGGAGGGGTTAGGGGGCAGTTCTTC. Its protein is CASRRLAGGVRGQFF.

The chain carries TRBV5-4 and TRBJ2-7; a possible D gene is TRBD2 (6 bases). Per the germline V gene, CDR1 is SGHNT and CDR2 is YYREEE (reference sequence). The CDR3 sequence is 15 residues long. Trimming pared 6 bases from V and 5 bases from J, leaving 21 bases between. The CDR3 loop is CASTSMGQRANEQYF. Here the CDR3 DNA reads TGTGCCAGCACCTCGATGGGTCAGCGGGCGAACGAGCAGTACTTC.

The V call is TRBV10-1, the J call TRBJ2-4; D gene unclear. The length of the CDR3 is 13 residues. The V end was cut by 10 bases, the J end by 0 bases, with 10 bases between. Germline CDR1 WNHNN, CDR2 SYGVQD (reference sequence). The CDR3, as DNA: TGCGCCACCGGTGCCTTAGCCAAAAACATTCAGTACTTC. Translated, it gives CATGALAKNIQYF.

The chain couples TRBV28 to TRBJ2-7; tentative D call: TRBD1 (6 bases). V lost 5 bases to trimming and J lost 6 bases, with 29 bases between them. This CDR3 comprises 18 residues. Germline values: CDR1 MDHEN, CDR2 SYDVKM. The CDR3, as DNA: TGTGCCAGCAGTCGACTGGTTCTCTTTGCGGCCCAGGGGCTCGAGCAGTACTTC. This encodes CASSRLVLFAAQGLEQYF.

V is TRBV28 and J is TRBJ2-3, with TRBD2 as a possible D gene (6 bases). The V and J ends lost 6 bases and 4 bases respectively, with 17 bases between them. The CDR3 loop spans 15 amino acids. Looked up from germline, CDR1 is MDHEN and CDR2 is SYDVKM. The CDR3 bases are TGTGCCAGCAGCCCTCGGGACTTGACGTCAGATACGCAGTATTTT. Its protein is CASSPRDLTSDTQYF. Together with reference TRBV28 and TRBJ2-3, the CDR3 gives the full variable domain: DVKVTQSSRYLVKRTGEKVFLECVQDMDHENMFWYRQDPGLGLRLIYFSYDVKMKEKGDIPEGYSVSREKKERFSLILESASTNQTSMYLCASSPRDLTSDTQYFGPGTRLTVL.

The chain couples TRBV5-4 to TRBJ2-1; D remains unclear. V lost 4 bases to trimming and J lost 2 bases, with 13 bases between them. The CDR3 spans 15 residues. Germline V CDR1 and CDR2: SGHNT, YYREEE (reference sequence). DNA of the CDR3: TGTGCCAGCAGCCTTGACCCTGGCCCCTACAATGAGCAGTTCTTC. This encodes CASSLDPGPYNEQFF.

The CDR3 is CASSSTGHITDTQYF. CDR3 nucleotide sequence: TGTGCCAGCAGTTCAACGGGACACATCACAGATACGCAGTATTTT. J is TRBJ2-3 and V is TRBV27; TRBD1 might be the D (6 bases). There are 15 residues in the CDR3. Between the trimmed V and J ends, which lost 4 bases and 2 bases, there was a span of 13 bases. Germline-derived CDR1 and CDR2 are MNHEY and SMNVEV (reference sequence).

The V call is TRBV19, the J call TRBJ2-2; D is uncertain. Trimming shortened V by 3 bases and J by 4 bases, and 12 bases separated the two germline ends. Germline V CDR1 and CDR2: LNHDA, SQIVND (reference sequence). CDR3 length equals 15 residues. CDR3 in DNA: TGTGCCAGTAGTATTTCAGGAATGGGCACCGGGGAGCTGTTTTTT. It translates to CASSISGMGTGELFF. The variable domain in full, with the rest retrieved from reference TRBV19 and TRBJ2-2, is DGGITQSPKYLFRKEGQNVTLSCEQNLNHDAMYWYRQDPGQGLRLIYYSQIVNDFQKGDIAEGYSVSREKKESFPLTVTSAQKNPTAFYLCASSISGMGTGELFFGEGSRLTVL.

As to this clone: Other DNA sequences in this sample translate to the same CDR3. The chain is built from TRBV18 and TRBJ2-5; D might be TRBD1 (6 bases). CDR1 is KGHSH and CDR2 is LQKENI in the germline V gene. This CDR3 has 12 residues. The V gene lost 3 bases and the J gene lost 4 bases, with 6 bases spanning the gap. CDR3 sequence: CASSPTGETQYF. DNA of the CDR3: TGTGCCAGCTCACCGACAGGAGAGACCCAGTACTTC.

The chain uses TRBV25-1 and TRBJ2-5; the D gene is possibly TRBD2 (6 bases). CDR1 is MGHDK and CDR2 is SYGVNS in the germline V gene. Trimming stripped 8 bases from V and 1 base from J, with 11 bases between. This CDR3 region has 13 residues. CDR3 in DNA: TGTGCCAGCCGAAGGGGAGGCCAAGAGACCCAGTACTTC. It translates to CASRRGGQETQYF.

The chain is built from TRBV11-1 and TRBJ1-1, with a tentative D call TRBD1 (6 bases). Trimming took off 6 bases at V and 1 base at J, with 9 bases between the two ends. This CDR3 contains 13 residues. The germline V gene has CDR1 SGHAT and CDR2 FQDESV (reference sequence). As DNA, the CDR3 is TGTGCCAGCAGTCGACAGGAGAACACTGAAGCTTTCTTT. Protein: CASSRQENTEAFF.

The rearrangement links TRBV4-3 to TRBJ2-3; tentative D call: TRBD1 (6 bases). CDR1 and CDR2 (germline): LGHNA, YSLEER. This CDR3 has 15 residues. V lost 0 bases to trimming and J lost 2 bases, with 9 bases between them. CDR3 protein: CASSQEQGSTDTQYF. The CDR3 DNA follows: TGCGCCAGCAGCCAAGAACAGGGCTCCACAGATACGCAGTATTTT.

The chain uses TRBV6-1 and TRBJ1-6; 8 bases map to TRBD1. CDR1 and CDR2 from the germline V gene are MNHNS and SASEGT. The CDR3 runs 13 residues. The ends lost 11 bases at V and 5 bases at J; junction bases unmatched: 5. CDR3 nucleotide sequence: TGTGCCGGACGGACAGGGAATAATTCACCCCTCCACTTT. Its protein product is CAGRTGNNSPLHF.

V gene TRBV11-3 combines with J gene TRBJ2-2, with D perhaps TRBD2 (5 bases). The V gene lost 4 bases and the J gene lost 6 bases, with 12 bases spanning the gap. The CDR3 covers 14 residues. Looked up from germline, CDR1 is SGHNT and CDR2 is YENEEA. The CDR3 spells CASSSVAGSGELFF. DNA for the CDR3: TGTGCCAGCAGCTCGGTCGCGGGCTCCGGGGAGCTGTTTTTT.

CDR3 coding DNA: TGTGCCAGCAGCTTGGACCCGAGCGAAGGAAACACCATATATTTT. It codes for CASSLDPSEGNTIYF. The gene calls are TRBV5-4 and TRBJ1-3, with D unresolved. The CDR3 has 15 residues. Trimming took off 0 bases at V and 4 bases at J, with 11 bases between the two ends. Germline CDR1 and CDR2: SGHNT and YYREEE (reference sequence).

This chain uses TRBV9 with TRBJ1-2, with TRBD1 identical over 9 bases. This CDR3 spans 16 amino acids. The V segment lost 0 bases and the J segment 6 bases; nucleotides outside the gene matches: 9. Germline lookup yields CDR1 SGDLS and CDR2 YYNGEE. CDR3 nucleotides: TGTGCCAGCAGCGTAGTGAATAGGGACAGGGTGGATGGCTACACCTTC. Residues: CASSVVNRDRVDGYTF.

This clone was detected only once. The gene calls are TRBV27 and TRBJ2-3, with D perhaps assigned TRBD1 or TRBD2 (5 bases each). Germline CDR1 reads MNHEY; CDR2 reads SMNVEV (reference sequence). V lost 2 bases to trimming and J lost 4 bases, with 10 bases between them. CDR3 length: 14 residues. The CDR3 DNA follows: TGTGCCAGCAGTTTAGGGGGTTATTCAGATACGCAGTATTTT. Encoded protein: CASSLGGYSDTQYF.

The CDR3 loop reads CASSYYGQGGYTF. The DNA for the CDR3 is TGTGCCAGCAGTTACTACGGACAGGGTGGCTACACCTTC. The chain joins TRBV6-5 to TRBJ1-2; 8 positions agree with TRBD1. There are 13 residues in the CDR3. Germline V gene sequence: CDR1 MNHEY, CDR2 SVGAGI. The junction had 2 bases not matched to a gene; V was cut back by 1 base and J by 7 bases.

The chain links TRBV9 to TRBJ1-2, with D uncertain. Germline values: CDR1 SGDLS, CDR2 YYNGEE. The V end was cut by 3 bases, the J end by 2 bases, with 14 bases between. CDR3 length: 15 residues. The CDR3 nucleotides are TGTGCCAGCAGCGAGCCCTCGATCGGAAACTATGGCTACACCTTC. The encoded protein is CASSEPSIGNYGYTF.

Points on this clone: With a much larger clone just one base away, this may be a read error. Other DNA sequences of this sample code for an identical CDR3. V usage is TRBV5-1 and J usage is TRBJ2-5; 8 bases are a match to TRBD1. The CDR3 is 15 residues long. Trimming at V came to 0 bases and at J to 3 bases, leaving 4 bases not matched to a gene. Germline CDR1 reads SGHRS; CDR2 reads YFSETQ. The DNA of the CDR3 is TGCGCCAGCAGCTTGGCCGGGACAGGCGAAGAGACCCAGTACTTC. Translating gives CASSLAGTGEETQYF.

This clone was found a few times. This sample also contains other DNA sequences that code for the same CDR3. The genes are TRBV7-2 and TRBJ1-1; D unclear. The CDR3 has 12 residues. Germline assignment: CDR1 SGHTA and CDR2 FQGNSA. V lost 3 bases to trimming and J lost 1 base, with 3 bases between them. CDR3 sequence (DNA): TGTGCCAGCAGCTTTTCGAACACTGAAGCTTTCTTT. This codes for CASSFSNTEAFF.

The rearrangement uses TRBV10-3 and TRBJ1-2; maybe TRBD1 (6 bases). The CDR3 loop spans 13 amino acids. V was cut by 8 bases and J by 4 bases, with 14 bases left in between. Germline V gives CDR1 ENHRY, CDR2 SYGVKD. CDR3: CAIEQGIGYGYTF. The CDR3 DNA is TGTGCCATCGAACAGGGTATCGGCTATGGCTACACCTTC.

CDR3 protein: CASSARSVATNEKLFF. CDR3 DNA: TGTGCCAGCAGCGCGAGGTCAGTTGCAACTAATGAAAAACTGTTTTTT. The chain uses TRBV9 and TRBJ1-4; D remains ambiguous. Germline CDR1 SGDLS, CDR2 YYNGEE. Trimming pared 3 bases from V and 0 bases from J, leaving 12 bases between. This CDR3 contains 16 residues.

J is TRBJ2-7 and V is TRBV5-1, with 10 bases that match TRBD1. Germline CDR1 SGHRS, CDR2 YFSETQ. Trimming cost V 5 bases and J 2 bases; bases outside gene matches: 10. The CDR3 loop spans 16 amino acids. The CDR3 DNA sequence: TGCGCCAGCAGTCTTTTAGGACAGGGGGGCACCTACGAGCAGTACTTC. Residues: CASSLLGQGGTYEQYF.

This rearrangement joins TRBV19 to TRBJ1-4, with D perhaps matching TRBD1 (5 bases). The CDR3 has 20 residues. V was cut by 7 bases and J by 0 bases, with 27 bases left in between. Germline V CDR1 and CDR2: LNHDA, SQIVND (reference sequence). The CDR3 spells CASNGWAGRSRIATNEKLFF. In DNA form, the CDR3 reads TGTGCCAGTAATGGGTGGGCAGGGCGATCTCGTATTGCAACTAATGAAAAACTGTTTTTT.

This clone was seen just once. The chain couples TRBV7-9 to TRBJ1-3; TRBD1 is a possible D gene (6 bases). This CDR3 spans 16 amino acids. Trimming took 5 bases from V and 0 from J, leaving 14 bases between them. Per germline, CDR1 SEHNR and CDR2 FQNEAQ (reference sequence). The CDR3 sequence: CASSRGGPSSGNTIYF. DNA for the CDR3: TGTGCCAGCAGCCGGGGGGGCCCGAGCTCTGGAAACACCATATATTTT.

The rearrangement links TRBV19 to TRBJ2-2, with a possible D match to TRBD2 (6 bases). CDR3 length equals 16 residues. V was clipped by 6 bases and J by 5 bases, with 19 bases between them. Germline V gene sequence: CDR1 LNHDA, CDR2 SQIVND (reference sequence). CDR3 region: CASSFGGLGGTGELFF. The CDR3 region has the DNA TGTGCCAGTAGCTTCGGAGGGCTCGGCGGAACCGGGGAGCTGTTTTTT.

The genes are TRBV5-4 and TRBJ1-2; D unresolved. CDR3 length equals 13 residues. V lost 4 bases, J lost 4 bases, and 11 bases lay in between. Germline CDR1 is SGHNT and CDR2 is YYREEE (reference sequence). Here the CDR3 DNA reads TGTGCCAGCAGCCCCGGAGGACCCTATGGCTACACCTTC. Residues: CASSPGGPYGYTF.

The chain has TRBV7-9 and TRBJ2-7; possibly TRBD1 or TRBD2 for D (5 bases each). This CDR3 is built from 15 residues. Germline V lookup: CDR1 SEHNR, CDR2 FQNEAQ (reference sequence). V shed 5 bases and J shed 4 bases, with 18 bases lying between them. Written as DNA, the CDR3 is TGTGCCAGCAGCCCCTCCTTGGGGGTCAGATACGAGCAGTACTTC. As protein: CASSPSLGVRYEQYF.

Turning to this clone: The same CDR3 can be traced to other DNA sequences in this sample. The chain recombines TRBV28 with TRBJ1-6, with no clear D. There are 12 residues in the CDR3. V was cut by 6 bases and J by 7 bases, with 7 bases left in between. CDR1 and CDR2 from the germline V gene are MDHEN and SYDVKM. This CDR3 is CASSRPNSPLHF. The DNA of the CDR3 is TGTGCCAGCAGCCGGCCCAATTCACCCCTCCACTTT.

This rearrangement joins TRBV10-3 to TRBJ2-7; 9 bases map to TRBD2. Per the germline V gene, CDR1 is ENHRY and CDR2 is SYGVKD. The V segment lost 0 bases and the J segment 4 bases; nucleotides outside the gene matches: 7. The CDR3 extends over 16 amino acids. The CDR3 bases are TGTGCCATCAGTGAGTCCGGTGAGACTAGCGGATACGAGCAGTACTTC. It specifies CAISESGETSGYEQYF.

As regards this clone: Distinct nucleotide sequences in the sample also encode this CDR3. The J gene is TRBJ1-4, the V gene TRBV7-9, with no clear D. This CDR3 has 12 residues. V was clipped by 3 bases and J by 8 bases, with 7 bases between them. Germline V gene data show CDR1 as SEHNR and CDR2 as FQNEAQ (reference sequence). The CDR3 reads CASSLVDEKLFF. The DNA for the CDR3 is TGTGCCAGCAGCTTGGTAGACGAAAAACTGTTTTTT.